One and the same sample provided the 8 T cell receptor beta chains below, sequenced in a study of blood T cell repertoires in COVID-19. Clones were read by immunoSEQ multiplex PCR, and TCRdb kept only the in-frame ones, dropping some. The top ten hold 2.5% to 3% of the sample, which has 140,000 or so clones, about 82% seen once. Sequenced: peripheral blood. These receptors originate from a man aged 50 or older with acute or convalescent COVID-19.

The rearrangement links TRBV30 to TRBJ1-2; maybe TRBD1 (5 bases). The CDR3 runs 13 residues. V was trimmed by 2 bases and J by 1 base, leaving 8 bases between them. Germline V gene lookup returns CDR1 GTSNPN and CDR2 SVGIG (reference sequence). CDR3 loop: CAWSSDSNYGYTF. The CDR3 DNA follows: TGTGCCTGGAGTTCCGACAGTAACTATGGCTACACCTTC.

This CDR3 reads CSASLGQGVYEQYF. CDR3 in DNA: TGCAGTGCTAGTTTAGGTCAGGGGGTCTACGAGCAGTACTTC. V gene TRBV20-1 combines with J gene TRBJ2-7; TRBD1 aligns across 7 bases. The V gene end was trimmed by 3 bases and the J gene end by 3 bases; junction bases not matched to a gene: 8. This CDR3 is 14 amino acids long. From germline, CDR1 is DFQATT and CDR2 SNEGSKA (reference sequence).

The chain joins TRBV6-2 or TRBV6-3 to TRBJ1-4, with 10 bases fitting TRBD1. This CDR3 region has 16 residues. V was pared by 2 bases and J by 5 bases, with 5 bases of the junction left unmatched. Per germline, CDR1 MNHEY and CDR2 SVGEGT. In DNA, the CDR3 is TGTGCCAGCAGTTACGAAGTGGGACAGGGGAATGAAAAACTGTTTTTT. It is translated as CASSYEVGQGNEKLFF.

The chain carries TRBV27 and TRBJ1-1; D not resolved. Per germline, CDR1 MNHEY and CDR2 SMNVEV (reference sequence). The CDR3 consists of 13 residues. V was cut by 3 bases and J by 3 bases, with 8 bases left in between. CDR3 protein: CASSLREDTEAFF. The CDR3 nucleotides read TGTGCCAGCAGTTTGAGGGAGGACACTGAAGCTTTCTTT.

The sample holds a few counts of this clone. The chain is built from TRBV5-1 and TRBJ1-6, with TRBD1 identical over 8 bases. The CDR3 loop spans 14 amino acids. Germline V gene sequence: CDR1 SGHRS, CDR2 YFSETQ. The ends lost 3 bases at V and 13 bases at J; junction bases unmatched: 9. The CDR3 nucleotides are TGCGCCAGCAGCTCGACCGGACAGGGTACGCCCCTCCACTTT. Translating it yields CASSSTGQGTPLHF.

The chain couples TRBV7-9 to TRBJ1-4; no definite D call. The germline V and J ends were trimmed by 3 bases and 7 bases, with 9 bases remaining between them. CDR1 SEHNR and CDR2 FQNEAQ come from the germline V gene (reference sequence). CDR3 length equals 13 residues. CDR3 protein: CASSFGKSEKLFF. In DNA form, the CDR3 reads TGTGCCAGCAGCTTCGGGAAATCTGAAAAACTGTTTTTT.

The chain joins TRBV27 to TRBJ2-7; D perhaps matches TRBD2 (6 bases). With 6 bases removed from V and 1 base from J, the gap between germline ends came to 13 bases. Germline V gene sequence: CDR1 MNHEY, CDR2 SMNVEV (reference sequence). This CDR3 is built from 14 residues. The CDR3 region is CASRTWGTSYEQYF. Written as DNA, the CDR3 is TGTGCCAGCAGGACCTGGGGGACTTCCTACGAGCAGTACTTC.

The rearrangement links TRBV27 to TRBJ2-2; weak D call: TRBD2 (6 bases). The V gene lost 6 bases and the J gene lost 0 bases, with 11 bases spanning the gap. CDR1 is MNHEY and CDR2 is SMNVEV in the germline V gene (reference sequence). The CDR3 runs to 15 residues. The CDR3 DNA sequence: TGTGCCAGCAGCTGGGGACTCTCGAACACCGGGGAGCTGTTTTTT. This gives the protein CASSWGLSNTGELFF.